Listed below are T cell receptor beta chains from one sample, sequenced in a study of spatial heterogeneity in lung cancer. A single record per CDR3 protein comes from TCRdb applying MiXCR to the 5' RACE reads. The sample has just under 45,000 distinct CDR3 sequences, approximately 22% seen once. This specimen consisted of PBMCs, obtained at follow-up. These receptors all come from a female donor with early-stage non-small cell lung cancer. Each CDR3 is given with its conserved first and last residue. D genes are given only for firm matches. Rows give clone size only sometimes, using once, few, many, or a class for an expanded clone.

size | J | V | D | length | CDR3 | DNA
. | TRBJ2-5 | TRBV11-1 | . | 13 | CASSPVGRETQYF | TGTGCCAGCAGCCCCGTGGGACGGGAGACCCAGTACTTC
many | TRBJ2-6 | TRBV20-1 | TRBD1 | 18 | CSARGIPGQGTGANVLTF | TGCAGTGCTAGAGGTATACCGGGACAGGGTACCGGGGCCAACGTCCTGACTTTC
. | TRBJ2-3 | TRBV15 | TRBD2 | 14 | CATSRLAGEDTQYF | TGTGCCACCAGCAGACTAGCGGGGGAAGATACGCAGTATTTT
few | TRBJ2-3 | TRBV11-2 | . | 15 | CASSLVGDPQITQYF | TGTGCCAGCAGCTTAGTCGGGGATCCCCAAATTACGCAGTATTTT
many | TRBJ1-2 | TRBV29-1 | . | 9 | CSVDVGYTF | TGCAGCGTTGACGTTGGCTACACCTTC
. | TRBJ2-7 | TRBV5-1 | . | 14 | CASSRTEGIYEQYF | TGCGCCAGCAGCCGGACGGAGGGTATCTACGAGCAGTACTTC
few | TRBJ2-3 | TRBV29-1 | . | 15 | CSVGGRGTGTDTQYF | TGCAGCGTTGGGGGGCGGGGAACGGGCACAGATACGCAGTATTTT
. | TRBJ2-5 | TRBV10-3 | . | 14 | CAISEPGGSETQYF | TGTGCCATCAGTGAGCCTGGGGGTTCGGAGACCCAGTACTTC
. | TRBJ1-2 | TRBV2 | TRBD1 | 14 | CASSPTYRTGGYTF | TGTGCCAGCAGTCCCACGTACCGGACAGGAGGCTACACCTTC
few | TRBJ2-5 | TRBV20-1 | TRBD2 | 14 | CSAEKREGEETQYF | TGCAGTGCTGAAAAGCGGGAGGGGGAAGAGACCCAGTACTTC
many | TRBJ1-1 | TRBV11-3 | . | 12 | CASSLNRLEAFF | TGTGCCAGCAGCTTAAATCGCCTTGAAGCTTTCTTT
. | TRBJ2-1 | TRBV6-1 | . | 14 | CASGEVPYYNEQFF | TGTGCCAGCGGGGAAGTTCCCTACTACAATGAGCAGTTCTTC
. | TRBJ1-6 | TRBV5-6 | . | 13 | CASSLGPRSPLHF | TGTGCCAGCAGCTTGGGGCCCAGATCACCCCTCCACTTT
few | TRBJ2-7 | TRBV18 | TRBD1 | 15 | CASSPLTGGAGEQYF | TGTGCCAGCTCACCCCTTACAGGGGGCGCGGGGGAGCAGTACTTC
few | TRBJ1-5 | TRBV20-1 | TRBD1 | 15 | CSALSHRGLGQPQHF | TGCAGTGCTCTCTCCCACAGGGGGCTGGGTCAGCCCCAGCATTTT
many | TRBJ1-5 | TRBV2 | . | 14 | CASSVSRNNQPQHF | TGTGCCAGCAGTGTATCACGAAACAATCAGCCCCAGCATTTT
. | TRBJ2-3 | TRBV20-1 | TRBD2 | 15 | CSASRGDASTDTQYF | TGCAGTGCTAGTCGGGGGGACGCTAGCACAGATACGCAGTATTTT
. | TRBJ2-2 | TRBV2 | . | 13 | CASSLGVAGELFF | TGTGCCAGCAGCCTTGGGGTCGCGGGGGAGCTGTTTTTT
. | TRBJ1-1 | TRBV20-1 | . | 8 | CRTGRAFF | TGCAGAACAGGGCGAGCTTTCTTT
. | TRBJ1-2 | TRBV29-1 | . | 12 | CSVGGDSYGYTF | TGCAGCGTTGGAGGTGATTCCTATGGCTACACCTTC
. | TRBJ2-7 | TRBV7-8 | TRBD2 | 14 | CASSGTSGSYEQYF | TGTGCCAGCTCAGGGACTAGCGGGAGTTACGAGCAGTACTTC
few | TRBJ2-3 | TRBV5-1 | . | 14 | CASSSFSGQDTQYF | TGCGCCAGCAGCTCCTTCTCCGGACAAGATACGCAGTATTTT
. | TRBJ2-1 | TRBV11-1 | . | 16 | CASSLGGALTKDEQFF | TGTGCCAGCAGCTTGGGGGGGGCCCTCACCAAGGATGAGCAGTTCTTC
. | TRBJ2-7 | TRBV5-1 | . | 13 | CASSPGGAYEQYF | TGCGCCAGCAGCCCCGGGGGTGCCTACGAGCAGTACTTC
. | TRBJ1-6 | TRBV4-1 | . | 15 | CASSPLGAPNSPLHF | TGCGCCAGCAGTCCTCTAGGCGCTCCAAATTCACCCCTCCACTTT
many | TRBJ2-3 | TRBV7-9 | . | 15 | CASSLAGGPPDTQYF | TGTGCCAGCAGCTTAGCGGGAGGCCCCCCAGATACGCAGTATTTT
few | TRBJ1-1 | TRBV7-3 | TRBD1 | 14 | CASSLNRGNTEAFF | TGTGCCAGCAGCTTAAACAGGGGAAACACTGAAGCTTTCTTT
many | TRBJ1-5 | TRBV5-6 | . | 15 | CASSVLPGIGQPQHF | TGTGCCAGCAGTGTTTTGCCCGGGATTGGTCAGCCCCAGCATTTT
few | TRBJ1-5 | TRBV3-1 | . | 16 | CASSQRGYESNQPQHF | TGTGCCAGCAGCCAAAGGGGGTATGAAAGCAATCAGCCCCAGCATTTT
few | TRBJ2-3 | TRBV3-1 | TRBD1 | 15 | CASSQPRGQGDTQYF | TGTGCCAGCAGCCAACCTAGGGGGCAAGGAGATACGCAGTATTTT
many | TRBJ2-5 | TRBV29-1 | . | 10 | CSVRVETQYF | TGCAGCGTTCGGGTTGAGACCCAGTACTTC
few | TRBJ2-2 | TRBV14 | TRBD2 | 17 | CASSQARLAGDTGELFF | TGTGCCAGCAGCCAAGCTCGACTAGCGGGAGACACCGGGGAGCTGTTTTTT
once | TRBJ2-1 | TRBV20-1 | . | 14 | CSARDQAVYNEQFF | TGCAGTGCTAGAGATCAGGCGGTGTACAATGAGCAGTTCTTC
many | TRBJ2-3 | TRBV25-1 | . | 13 | CASSDPQRDTQYF | TGTGCCAGCAGTGACCCCCAGAGAGATACGCAGTATTTT
few | TRBJ2-5 | TRBV3-1 | . | 14 | CASSQSGGQETQYF | TGTGCCAGCAGCCAATCCGGGGGCCAAGAGACCCAGTACTTC
. | TRBJ1-5 | TRBV12-3/TRBV12-4 | . | 13 | CARTEYSNQPQHF | TGTGCCAGGACGGAGTATAGCAATCAGCCCCAGCATTTT
. | TRBJ2-3 | TRBV10-3 | . | 13 | CATQSRVGDTQYF | TGTGCCACCCAATCCCGAGTCGGAGATACGCAGTATTTT
. | TRBJ1-5 | TRBV12-3/TRBV12-4 | . | 15 | CASSLSGRGNQPQHF | TGTGCCAGCAGTTTGTCAGGGAGGGGCAATCAGCCCCAGCATTTT
few | TRBJ2-3 | TRBV12-3/TRBV12-4 | . | 14 | CASSFQLSTDTQYF | TGTGCCAGCAGTTTCCAGCTCTCCACGGATACGCAGTATTTT
few | TRBJ1-6 | TRBV9 | . | 14 | CASSGLIIGGSLHF | TGTGCCAGCAGCGGACTAATAATTGGTGGATCCCTCCACTTT
few | TRBJ1-1 | TRBV29-1 | . | 11 | CSVGLGTEAFF | TGCAGCGTTGGTCTGGGGACTGAAGCTTTCTTT
few | TRBJ1-2 | TRBV29-1 | TRBD1 | 14 | CSVDGTGSNYGYTF | TGCAGCGTTGACGGGACAGGCTCTAACTATGGCTACACCTTC
few | TRBJ1-5 | TRBV15 | . | 14 | CATSKGGANQPQHF | TGTGCCACCAGCAAGGGGGGTGCTAATCAGCCCCAGCATTTT
. | TRBJ2-1 | TRBV20-1 | . | 12 | CSASTPWDEQFF | TGCAGTGCTAGCACACCCTGGGATGAGCAGTTCTTC
many | TRBJ2-5 | TRBV6-1 | . | 13 | CASNDGYQETQYF | TGTGCCAGCAACGACGGGTACCAAGAGACCCAGTACTTC
. | TRBJ1-2 | TRBV15 | . | 12 | CATSVNNYGYTF | TGTGCCACCAGCGTCAACAACTATGGCTACACCTTC
many | TRBJ1-6 | TRBV19 | TRBD1 | 13 | CASSRTGASPLHF | TGTGCCAGTAGTCGGACAGGGGCTTCACCCCTCCACTTT
many | TRBJ2-1 | TRBV19 | . | 13 | CASSGTLWNEQFF | TGTGCCAGTAGTGGTACCCTGTGGAATGAGCAGTTCTTC
many | TRBJ2-1 | TRBV6-2/TRBV6-3 | TRBD2 | 16 | CASSYRGTSGRGEQFF | TGTGCCAGCAGTTATCGAGGCACTAGCGGGAGGGGTGAGCAGTTCTTC
. | TRBJ2-1 | TRBV7-9 | . | 14 | CASSLSRAYNEQFF | TGTGCCAGCAGCTTATCCCGGGCCTACAATGAGCAGTTCTTC
. | TRBJ2-3 | TRBV18 | TRBD1 | 17 | CASSPLGYRGSTDTQYF | TGTGCCAGCTCACCACTCGGTTACAGGGGAAGCACAGATACGCAGTATTTT
few | TRBJ2-5 | TRBV18 | . | 14 | CASSPRGIEETQYF | TGTGCCAGCTCACCACGAGGGATTGAAGAGACCCAGTACTTC
. | TRBJ1-1 | TRBV9 | . | 13 | CASSGVPNTEAFF | TGTGCCAGCAGCGGTGTACCGAACACTGAAGCTTTCTTT
. | TRBJ1-1 | TRBV4-1 | . | 14 | CASSQGDRNTEAFF | TGCGCCAGCAGCCAAGGCGACAGAAACACTGAAGCTTTCTTT
many | TRBJ2-1 | TRBV7-3 | . | 14 | CASSPDPGTRSQFF | TGTGCCAGCAGCCCGGATCCCGGGACCCGAAGTCAGTTCTTC